Each of the 20 T cell receptor beta chains below was sequenced from the same sample in a study of T-cell memory formation after mild COVID-19. TCRdb used MiXCR to reprocess the 5' RACE reads, holding one entry per CDR3 protein. Among 120,000 to 150,000 distinct CDR3 sequences listed, 5.5% to 7% were seen once. What was sequenced was PBMCs or a T cell subset sorted from them (not recorded which). The receptor set was obtained from an adult woman who had mild COVID-19 (a few samples of this study predate the infection). Cell type and time point are not known.

This clonotype was found many times. CDR3 in DNA: TGTGCCATCAGTACCGGGACGGCGGGGTTTGGGCAGTACTTC. Its translation is CAISTGTAGFGQYF. The chain has TRBV10-3 and TRBJ2-7; D is possibly TRBD2 (6 bases). V was cut by 5 bases and J by 9 bases, with 20 bases left in between. Looked up from germline, CDR1 is ENHRY and CDR2 is SYGVKD. The CDR3 loop spans 14 amino acids.

The chain uses TRBV7-8 and TRBJ1-4; D possibly corresponds to TRBD1 (5 bases). V shed 5 bases and J shed 5 bases, with 12 bases lying between them. From germline, CDR1 is SGHVS and CDR2 FQNEAQ. The CDR3 covers 14 residues. The CDR3 bases are TGTGCCAGCAGCCTAAGACAGCGGAATGAAAAACTGTTTTTT. As protein: CASSLRQRNEKLFF.

This clonotype was seen a handful of times. The DNA of the CDR3 is TGTGCCAGCTCACGAGGCCGAAACACTGAAGCTTTCTTT. Its translation: CASSRGRNTEAFF. The V gene is TRBV18, the J gene TRBJ1-1; D not certain. Per germline, CDR1 KGHSH and CDR2 LQKENI. V lost 4 bases, J lost 2 bases, and 8 bases lay in between. The CDR3 extends over 13 amino acids. The full variable domain, in which reference TRBV18 and TRBJ1-1 provide the parts outside the CDR3, is NAGVMQNPRHLVRRRGQEARLRCSPMKGHSHVYWYRQLPEEGLKFMVYLQKENIIDESGMPKERFSAEFPKEGPSILRIQQVVRGDSAAYFCASSRGRNTEAFFGQGTRLTVV.

This clonotype showed up just a few times. The chain links TRBV5-1 to TRBJ2-1; possible D gene TRBD2, 6 bases. V was clipped by 1 base and J by 5 bases, with 16 bases between them. This CDR3 has 16 amino acids. Germline V gives CDR1 SGHRS, CDR2 YFSETQ. CDR3 DNA sequence: TGCGCCAGCAGCTTGAGGCCCGGGACGGGGGACAATGAGCAGTTCTTC. The encoded protein is CASSLRPGTGDNEQFF.

This clonotype was counted at least ten times. The chain couples TRBV19 to TRBJ2-4; 8 bases are a match to TRBD2. With 5 bases clipped from V and 0 bases from J, the junction kept 15 bases outside the gene matches. Germline V gene lookup returns CDR1 LNHDA and CDR2 SQIVND (reference sequence). The length of the CDR3 is 19 residues. The CDR3 sequence: CASSAGLGTGALAKNIQYF. The DNA of the CDR3 is TGTGCCAGTAGTGCGGGACTAGGCACGGGGGCTTTAGCCAAAAACATTCAGTACTTC.

Many counts were recorded for this clonotype. CDR3 in amino acids: CASSQKATLGTDTQYF. The CDR3 DNA follows: TGCGCCAGCAGCCAGAAGGCGACCCTTGGGACAGATACGCAGTATTTT. V usage is TRBV5-1 and J usage is TRBJ2-3; D is unresolved. The CDR3 has 16 residues. Germline CDR1 reads SGHRS; CDR2 reads YFSETQ. V gave up 4 bases and J gave up 3 bases, with 18 bases separating them.

At least ten counts were recorded for this clonotype. The rearrangement joins TRBV20-1 to TRBJ1-4; no clear D. CDR3 length: 12 residues. Germline CDR1 DFQATT, CDR2 SNEGSKA (reference sequence). V shed 6 bases and J shed 5 bases, with 10 bases lying between them. The CDR3 DNA reads as TGCAGTGCCTCGACGGGAAATGAAAAACTGTTTTTT. It is translated as CSASTGNEKLFF.

The sample holds a few counts of this clonotype. The germline gene is not matched at one end of the junction; a read error may be the cause. The rearrangement joins TRBV7-7 to TRBJ2-5; a possible D gene is TRBD2 (6 bases). The CDR3 totals 14 residues. Germline loops: CDR1 SSHAT, CDR2 FNYEAQ (reference sequence). DNA for the CDR3: TGTGCTAGCAGCTTAGGCGGGACGTTAGAGACCCAGTACTTC. Protein sequence: CASSLGGTLETQYF. The full variable domain, completed using reference TRBV7-7 and TRBJ2-5, is GAGVSQSPRYKVTKRGQDVTLRCDPISSHATLYWYQQALGQGPEFLTYFNYEAQPDKSGLPSDRFSAERPEGSISTLTIQRTEQRDSAMYRCASSLGGTLETQYFGPGTRLLVL.

This clonotype was seen a handful of times. CDR3 bases: TGTGCCAGCAGTCCAGGACCAGGGAACAATGAGCAGTTCTTC. This translates into CASSPGPGNNEQFF. The chain has TRBV12-3 or TRBV12-4 and TRBJ2-1; a possible D gene is TRBD1 (5 bases). The V end was cut by 5 bases, the J end by 5 bases, with 13 bases between. The CDR3 runs to 14 residues.

Ten or more counts support this clonotype. CDR3 in amino acids: CASSLGGGQVSYEQYF. DNA of the CDR3: TGTGCCAGCAGCTTAGGGGGGGGACAGGTCTCCTACGAGCAGTACTTC. The chain links TRBV7-6 to TRBJ2-7, with D perhaps matching TRBD1 (8 bases). Trimming stripped 1 base from V and 0 bases from J, with 13 bases between. The CDR3 has 16 amino acids. Germline CDR1 is SGHVS and CDR2 is FNYEAQ.

On this clonotype: A much larger clone lies one base from this, so it may be a read error. The rearrangement uses TRBV7-9 and TRBJ2-6, with 7 nucleotides matching TRBD1. CDR1 is SEHNR and CDR2 is FQNEAQ in the germline V gene (reference sequence). The CDR3 consists of 14 residues. V was pared by 5 bases and J by 3 bases, with 1 base of the junction left unmatched. The DNA of the CDR3 is TGTGCCAGCAGCGACAGGGATGGGGCCAACGTCCTGACTTTC. It is translated as CASSDRDGANVLTF. Drawing the rest from reference TRBV7-9 and TRBJ2-6, the complete variable domain is DTGVSQNPRHKITKRGQNVTFRCDPISEHNRLYWYRQTLGQGPEFLTYFQNEAQLEKSRLLSDRFSAERPKGSFSTLEIQRTEQGDSAMYLCASSDRDGANVLTFGAGSRLTVL.

A few counts support this clonotype. V usage is TRBV4-3 and J usage is TRBJ2-7; 7 nucleotides line up with TRBD2. Germline loops: CDR1 LGHNA, CDR2 YSLEER. The V segment lost 1 base and the J segment 6 bases; nucleotides outside the gene matches: 12. The CDR3 runs to 16 residues. The CDR3 bases are TGCGCCAGCAGCCAAGGTATGAGGGGACTACTCAGCGAGCAGTACTTC. This translates into CASSQGMRGLLSEQYF.

This clonotype was counted ten times or more. V is TRBV7-9 and J is TRBJ2-7; the D is unclear. Trimming stripped 0 bases from V and 3 bases from J, with 6 bases between. CDR1 is SEHNR and CDR2 is FQNEAQ in the germline V gene (reference sequence). The CDR3 extends over 13 amino acids. This CDR3 is CASSLADLYEQYF. CDR3 nucleotide sequence: TGTGCCAGCAGCTTAGCGGACCTCTACGAGCAGTACTTC.

The gene calls are TRBV5-1 and TRBJ2-3; 15 bases line up with TRBD2. Per germline, CDR1 SGHRS and CDR2 YFSETQ. This CDR3 has 19 amino acids. The V gene end was trimmed by 2 bases and the J gene end by 0 bases; junction bases not matched to a gene: 7. The CDR3 DNA reads as TGCGCCAGCAGCTTACCCCCCGGGACTAGCGGGAGGAGCACAGATACGCAGTATTTT. Its translation is CASSLPPGTSGRSTDTQYF.

The chain combines TRBV12-3 or TRBV12-4 with TRBJ2-1, with D possibly TRBD1 on 6 matching bases. The J call is doubtful: the DNA matches TRBJ2-5 better. CDR3 length: 13 amino acids. The CDR3 nucleotides read TGTGCCAGCAGTCCAGGGGTCCCAGAGACCCAGTACTTC. Amino acid sequence: CASSPGVPETQYF.

The sample holds many counts of this clonotype. The chain links TRBV29-1 to TRBJ2-5; the D gene is possibly TRBD1 (6 bases). Germline V gene data show CDR1 as SQVTM and CDR2 as ANQGSEA. The CDR3 consists of 17 residues. V shed 8 bases and J shed 5 bases, with 30 bases lying between them. CDR3: CSYFGLKGVQSTETQYF. In nucleotides, the CDR3 is TGCAGCTACTTCGGTCTTAAGGGGGTACAGAGTACGGAGACCCAGTACTTC.

The chain links TRBV7-2 to TRBJ2-2; D tentatively reads TRBD1 or TRBD2 (5 bases each). With 4 bases removed from V and 3 bases from J, the gap between germline ends came to 9 bases. The CDR3 contains 14 residues. Germline V lookup: CDR1 SGHTA, CDR2 FQGNSA. The CDR3 protein is CASSWDQYTGELFF. CDR3 bases: TGTGCCAGCAGCTGGGACCAATACACCGGGGAGCTGTTTTTT.

This clonotype has at least ten counts. V usage is TRBV25-1 and J usage is TRBJ2-7; 9 nucleotides align to TRBD1. The CDR3 covers 14 residues. Germline loops: CDR1 MGHDK, CDR2 SYGVNS. Trimming took 3 bases from V and 7 from J; bases not matched to a gene: 7. The CDR3 region is CASSDFGTGSEQYF. The CDR3 nucleotides read TGTGCCAGCAGTGATTTCGGGACAGGGAGTGAGCAGTACTTC.

J is TRBJ2-1 and V is TRBV24-1; 9 nucleotides agree with TRBD2. The CDR3 runs to 14 residues. The V segment lost 9 bases and the J segment 3 bases; nucleotides outside the gene matches: 5. The germline gives CDR1 KGHDR, CDR2 SFDVKD. The CDR3 loop is CATRGREGYNEQFF. CDR3 in DNA: TGTGCCACCCGCGGGCGGGAGGGCTACAATGAGCAGTTCTTC.

This clonotype has a handful of counts. This chain connects TRBV5-1 to TRBJ1-4; 9 bases map to TRBD1. The CDR3 loop spans 14 amino acids. Germline trimming cut 4 bases from V and 4 bases from J; bases unmatched to any gene: 2. Germline CDR1 is SGHRS and CDR2 is YFSETQ. CDR3 loop: CASSTGQGNEKLFF. The CDR3 DNA sequence: TGCGCCAGCAGCACGGGACAGGGTAATGAAAAACTGTTTTTT. The entire variable domain, with the rest obtained from reference TRBV5-1 and TRBJ1-4, is as follows: KAGVTQTPRYLIKTRGQQVTLSCSPISGHRSVSWYQQTPGQGLQFLFEYFSETQRNKGNFPGRFSGRQFSNSRSEMNVSTLELGDSALYLCASSTGQGNEKLFFGSGTQLSVL.